The sequence of this TCR beta chain was determined in a study of blood T cell repertoires in COVID-19. Looking at the study overall: Some COVID-19 samples were acute and others convalescent; all came from the United States, Italy and Spain. PBMCs, B-cell-depleted T cells, or T cells were the source of the cDNA or gDNA that made up the material.

Enrolled during active infection, Seattle patients were then followed longitudinally. The CDR3 totals 15 residues. The V gene end was trimmed by 4 bases and the J gene end by 2 bases; junction bases not matched to a gene: 6. CDR1 and CDR2 (germline): SGDLS, YYNGEE. Under the authors' procedure: Researchers report that nucleated cell counts were estimated from reference gene primer amplification. Here immunoSEQ multiplex PCR was the method, and the copy in TCRdb shows in-frame clones only, minus some. V and J calls and clone size are given by that table; D and trimming were obtained from the DNA. The sample comprises approximately 500,000 clones, roughly 87% of which are singletons, and about 1% rests with the top ten.

The sample was peripheral blood. The sequence was obtained from a young man with COVID-19, enrolled during active disease. The chain employs TRBV9 and TRBJ2-1, with TRBD2 matching over 7 bases. CDR3 region: CASSPGGGTYNEQFF. The CDR3 bases are TGTGCCAGCAGCCCGGGGGGAGGGACCTACAATGAGCAGTTCTTC.